The 20 T cell receptor beta chains in this list originate from one sample, sequenced in a study of blood T cell repertoires in COVID-19. The repertoire was sequenced with immunoSEQ multiplex PCR; TCRdb's copy has only in-frame clones and lacks some. The table includes around 200,000 clones, 70% to 90% detected once. Sequenced material: peripheral blood. Source of these receptors: a woman aged 80 or older with acute or convalescent COVID-19.

This clone was counted only a few times. V and J are TRBV5-5 and TRBJ2-1, with 11 positions matching TRBD2. CDR3 length: 14 amino acids. The germline V gene encodes CDR1 SGHKS and CDR2 YYEKEE (reference sequence). J lost 6 bases, V lost 1 base, and 0 bases had no gene match. The CDR3 here is CASSLTSGSNEQFF. The CDR3 DNA is TGTGCCAGCAGCTTGACTAGCGGGAGCAATGAGCAGTTCTTC.

CDR3 nucleotide sequence: TGCGCCAGCAGCTTGGCTGGTGAGGGCTATGGCTACACCTTC. Residues: CASSLAGEGYGYTF. The chain is built from TRBV5-1 and TRBJ1-2; D not certain. CDR3 length: 14 amino acids. The germline V gene has CDR1 SGHRS and CDR2 YFSETQ. V dropped 0 bases and J dropped 4 bases, with 10 bases sitting between them.

The chain combines TRBV3-1 (or the pseudogene TRBV3-2) with TRBJ2-7; TRBD1 matches 9 bases. CDR3 length equals 14 residues. Germline CDR1 reads LGHDT; CDR2 reads YNNKEL (reference sequence). V gave up 3 bases and J gave up 4 bases; unmatched junction bases: 4. The CDR3 sequence is CASSQGTGMYEQYF. The CDR3 DNA sequence: TGTGCCAGCAGCCAGGGGACAGGGATGTACGAGCAGTACTTC.

This clone was counted once. The chain is built from TRBV18 and TRBJ2-5, with a tentative D call TRBD2 (5 bases). V lost 3 bases, J lost 4 bases, and 12 bases lay in between. The germline gives CDR1 KGHSH, CDR2 LQKENI. This CDR3 has 14 residues. CDR3 sequence (DNA): TGTGCCAGCTCACCCGGGGAGACACCAGAGACCCAGTACTTC. Amino acid sequence: CASSPGETPETQYF.

The chain employs TRBV4-1 and TRBJ1-2; TRBD1 is a possible D gene (5 bases). Germline V CDR1 and CDR2: MGHRA, YSYEKL. The CDR3 is 15 residues long. Deletions cut 4 bases from V and 4 bases from J, with 16 bases between. The CDR3 region is CASSPMHQGAYGYTF. The CDR3, as DNA: TGCGCCAGCAGCCCGATGCACCAGGGTGCCTATGGCTACACCTTC.

The CDR3 coding sequence is TGCAGCGTTACCCAGATCAATGAGCAGTTCTTC. Its protein is CSVTQINEQFF. This rearrangement joins TRBV29-1 to TRBJ2-1; D not resolved. Deletions cut 5 bases from V and 6 bases from J, with 8 bases between. Per the germline V gene, CDR1 is SQVTM and CDR2 is ANQGSEA. This CDR3 is 11 amino acids long.

This rearrangement joins TRBV28 to TRBJ2-1; TRBD2 agrees at 12 bases. Trimming at V came to 7 bases and at J to 6 bases, leaving 7 bases not matched to a gene. CDR1 and CDR2 from the germline V gene are MDHEN and SYDVKM. This CDR3 region has 15 residues. As DNA, the CDR3 is TGTGCCAGCAAAAGGCTAGCGGGAGGGGGCAATGAGCAGTTCTTC. Protein: CASKRLAGGGNEQFF.

This chain joins TRBV19 and TRBJ1-4, with 7 bases lining up with TRBD1. Germline-derived CDR1 and CDR2 are LNHDA and SQIVND (reference sequence). Trimming removed 3 bases from V and 11 bases from J; junction bases left unmatched: 15. The CDR3 totals 16 residues. In DNA, the CDR3 is TGTGCCAGTAGTATCGCCGGGACAGCTTTCATCCAGAAACTGTTTTTT. This gives the protein CASSIAGTAFIQKLFF.

The chain couples TRBV7-2 to TRBJ2-1, with 8 bases identical to TRBD2. The length of the CDR3 is 16 residues. The junction had 13 bases not matched to a gene; V was cut back by 4 bases and J by 8 bases. Germline CDR1 is SGHTA and CDR2 is FQGNSA. The CDR3 coding sequence is TGTGCCAGCAGCTCACGCTATAGCGGGAACCCCCATGAGCAGTTCTTC. Translated: CASSSRYSGNPHEQFF.

V is TRBV19 and J is TRBJ1-5, with TRBD1 as a possible D gene (6 bases). The germline V gene has CDR1 LNHDA and CDR2 SQIVND (reference sequence). Trimming left V 4 bases short and J 1 base short, with 11 bases between. The CDR3 consists of 15 residues. The DNA for the CDR3 is TGTGCCAGTAGTAGTGACAGGACCAGCAATCAGCCCCAGCATTTT. Translated: CASSSDRTSNQPQHF.

The chain carries TRBV5-1 and TRBJ2-7; possibly TRBD1 for D (5 bases). V dropped 7 bases and J dropped 2 bases, with 16 bases sitting between them. CDR3 length: 14 amino acids. Germline assignment: CDR1 SGHRS and CDR2 YFSETQ. DNA for the CDR3: TGCGCCAGCCAAGCAGGGCAGGGCCCCTACGAGCAGTACTTC. As protein: CASQAGQGPYEQYF.

The CDR3 region is CASSLAGANTEAFF. The CDR3 DNA reads TGTGCCAGCAGCCTTGCAGGGGCAAACACTGAAGCTTTCTTT. This chain connects TRBV9 to TRBJ1-1; TRBD1 is a possible D gene (6 bases). Trimming pared 4 bases from V and 2 bases from J, leaving 12 bases between. Germline assignment: CDR1 SGDLS and CDR2 YYNGEE. CDR3 length equals 14 residues.

The J gene is TRBJ1-1, the V gene TRBV6-2 or TRBV6-3; no definite D call. Trimming removed 6 bases at V and 1 base at J, with 6 bases between. Germline-derived CDR1 and CDR2 are MNHEY and SVGEGT. The CDR3 contains 12 residues. CDR3 sequence reads: CASSPRNTEAFF. In nucleotides, the CDR3 is TGTGCCAGCAGCCCGAGGAACACTGAAGCTTTCTTT.

The J gene is TRBJ1-3, the V gene TRBV9; TRBD1 might be the D (6 bases). V was pared by 4 bases and J by 2 bases, with 13 bases between. Per the germline V gene, CDR1 is SGDLS and CDR2 is YYNGEE. This CDR3 is 15 amino acids long. CDR3 sequence (DNA): TGTGCCAGCAGCCCACAGGGTACTGCTGGAAACACCATATATTTT. This translates into CASSPQGTAGNTIYF.

The chain has TRBV28 and TRBJ2-3, with D possibly TRBD2 on 5 matching bases. V lost 2 bases to trimming and J lost 2 bases, with 20 bases between them. The CDR3 is made up of 18 amino acids. Germline loops: CDR1 MDHEN, CDR2 SYDVKM. The CDR3 sequence: CASSLLFGLRGLTDTQYF. CDR3 sequence (DNA): TGTGCCAGCAGTTTACTATTTGGGTTAAGAGGGCTCACAGATACGCAGTATTTT.

The V gene is TRBV7-9, the J gene TRBJ2-1, with D possibly being TRBD1 (7 bases). The CDR3 is made up of 15 amino acids. From germline, CDR1 is SEHNR and CDR2 FQNEAQ (reference sequence). V lost 1 base and J lost 4, with 11 bases in between. CDR3 sequence reads: CASSLEAGQYNEQFF. Here the CDR3 DNA reads TGTGCCAGCAGCTTAGAGGCGGGACAGTACAATGAGCAGTTCTTC.

The rearrangement uses TRBV5-4 and TRBJ2-7; possible D gene TRBD1, 6 bases. The CDR3 loop spans 14 amino acids. Germline V CDR1 and CDR2: SGHNT, YYREEE (reference sequence). V lost 2 bases and J lost 5, with 14 bases in between. Written as DNA, the CDR3 is TGTGCCAGCAGCTTCGGACAGTTGCTGGACGAGCAGTACTTC. Translated, it gives CASSFGQLLDEQYF.

The rearrangement joins TRBV5-4 to TRBJ1-3, with 10 bases fitting TRBD1. This CDR3 spans 16 amino acids. V lost 0 bases, J lost 4 bases, and 4 bases stayed unmatched. Germline V gene lookup returns CDR1 SGHNT and CDR2 YYREEE (reference sequence). The CDR3 nucleotides are TGTGCCAGCAGCTTGGGGGGACAGGGGTTCGGAAACACCATATATTTT. It specifies CASSLGGQGFGNTIYF.

In its sample, this clone was seen once. The chain is built from TRBV6-5 and TRBJ1-5, with 7 bases aligning to TRBD1. The CDR3 consists of 15 residues. Trimming removed 0 bases from V and 6 bases from J; junction bases left unmatched: 5. CDR1 is MNHEY, CDR2 SVGAGI, per germline. The CDR3 nucleotides are TGTGCCAGCAGTTACTCCGGAGGGGGCGGTCAGCCCCAGCATTTT. It codes for CASSYSGGGGQPQHF.

This clone was picked up one time. The CDR3 here is CAISENRGPLNSNQPQHF. In DNA form, the CDR3 reads TGTGCCATCAGTGAAAACAGGGGGCCCCTGAATAGCAATCAGCCCCAGCATTTT. The V call is TRBV10-3, the J call TRBJ1-5, with 9 bases that match TRBD1. The germline V gene encodes CDR1 ENHRY and CDR2 SYGVKD. CDR3 size: 18 residues. V dropped 3 bases and J dropped 0; count of bases not matched to a gene: 9.